The 5 T cell receptor beta chains given below trace back to one sample, sequenced in a study of blood T cells in healthy people across ages. Using a J-beta primer mix together with a sample-barcoded 5' primer, a second PCR was run for about 6 to 11 cycles. TCRdb called the 5' RACE reads again in MiXCR, with one record for every CDR3 protein. Of around 1,500,000 distinct CDR3 sequences in the sample, 42% were seen once. Material: blood. These receptors came from a woman in her late teens or twenties in good health.

This rearrangement joins TRBV4-1 to TRBJ2-1, with 10 bases aligning to TRBD1. The J call may be in error: the DNA end matches TRBJ2-7 better. Germline V gene lookup returns CDR1 MGHRA and CDR2 YSYEKL. The CDR3 has 15 residues. The CDR3 DNA reads TGCGCCAGCAGTCCCGACAGGGGGCAATACAATGAGCAGTACTTC. This gives the protein CASSPDRGQYNEQYF.

The CDR3 coding sequence is TGTGCCAGCCGACGAACCATACCCGAGCAGTACTTC. Translation: CASRRTIPEQYF. The chain uses TRBV2 and TRBJ2-7, with unresolved D. V was pared by 8 bases and J by 6 bases, with 14 bases between. There are 12 residues in the CDR3. Germline assignment: CDR1 SNHLY and CDR2 FYNNEI.

Note on this clonotype: The germline gene is not matched at one end of the junction; a read error may be the cause. V and J are TRBV4-1 and TRBJ2-3; the D is unclear. The CDR3 extends over 13 amino acids. The V gene's germline CDR1 is MGHRA and CDR2 YSYEKL. The CDR3 reads CASSEGPADTRYF. The CDR3 DNA reads as TGCGCCAGCAGCGAAGGGCCTGCAGATACGCGGTATTTT.

The chain recombines TRBV29-1 with TRBJ1-1; D is possibly TRBD1 (6 bases). V lost 0 bases and J 8 bases, leaving 13 bases between the germline ends. The germline V gene has CDR1 SQVTM and CDR2 ANQGSEA. The length of the CDR3 is 13 residues. CDR3 DNA sequence: TGCAGCGTTGAAGATATGAAAACAGGGGAAGCTTTCTTT. Protein product: CSVEDMKTGEAFF.

This chain connects TRBV12-3 or TRBV12-4 to TRBJ1-2; TRBD1 might be the D (6 bases). The CDR3 runs to 13 residues. V was clipped by 5 bases and J by 4 bases, with 11 bases between them. For the CDR3, the DNA is TGTGCCAGCAGTCCATTGGACAGCTATGGCTACACCTTC. It codes for CASSPLDSYGYTF.